The 32 T cell receptor beta chains listed next were all sequenced from one sample in a study of blood T cell repertoires in COVID-19. The data were produced by immunoSEQ multiplex PCR, yet TCRdb's version contains in-frame clones alone and is incomplete. The sample lists over 150,000 clones, around 80% seen once, with about 7.7% in the top ten. Sequenced sample: PBMCs or T cells enriched from blood (not recorded which). The origin of the receptors is a man aged 50 or older who had recovered from COVID-19.

This clone was picked up a small number of times. The chain combines TRBV5-1 with TRBJ2-1; 12 nucleotides align to TRBD2. This CDR3 has 18 amino acids. From germline, CDR1 is SGHRS and CDR2 YFSETQ. Trimming cost V 0 bases and J 4 bases; bases outside gene matches: 8. The CDR3 nucleotides are TGCGCCAGCAGCTTGGCCCGGTATACTAGCGGGGGGTACAATGAGCAGTTCTTC. It is translated as CASSLARYTSGGYNEQFF.

The chain uses TRBV11-3 and TRBJ2-5; D is ambiguous. The CDR3 loop spans 13 amino acids. CDR1 is SGHNT, CDR2 YENEEA, per germline. The V end was cut by 1 base, the J end by 2 bases, with 5 bases between. CDR3 protein: CASSLGEQETQYF. CDR3 sequence (DNA): TGTGCCAGCAGCTTAGGAGAGCAAGAGACCCAGTACTTC. Variable domain in full (rest from reference TRBV11-3 and TRBJ2-5): EAGVVQSPRYKIIEKKQPVAFWCNPISGHNTLYWYLQNLGQGPELLIRYENEEAVDDSQLPKDRFSAERLKGVDSTLKIQPAELGDSAVYLCASSLGEQETQYFGPGTRLLVL.

The rearrangement uses TRBV27 and TRBJ2-7, with 9 bases that match TRBD1. The CDR3 sequence is 16 residues long. The J segment lost 1 base and the V segment lost 5 bases, leaving 9 bases of the junction unmatched. The germline gives CDR1 MNHEY, CDR2 SMNVEV (reference sequence). CDR3 nucleotide sequence: TGTGCCAGCAGTCCCGGGACAGGGATTGGGTCCTACGAGCAGTACTTC. This encodes CASSPGTGIGSYEQYF.

This chain joins TRBV19 and TRBJ1-2; D is unresolved. CDR3 length: 14 amino acids. Germline V gene data show CDR1 as LNHDA and CDR2 as SQIVND (reference sequence). V was pared by 5 bases and J by 1 base, with 11 bases between. The CDR3 coding sequence is TGTGCCAGTAGTCGCCCTAATATTAACTATGGCTACACCTTC. Residues: CASSRPNINYGYTF.

V gene TRBV5-4 combines with J gene TRBJ2-1; D gene ambiguous. CDR1 and CDR2 from the germline V gene are SGHNT and YYREEE (reference sequence). Trimming took off 3 bases at V and 4 bases at J, with 8 bases between the two ends. This CDR3 is built from 13 residues. The CDR3 coding sequence is TGTGCCAGCAGCTCCGGGTCTTACAATGAGCAGTTCTTC. Translation gives CASSSGSYNEQFF.

This clone was picked up one time. V gene TRBV6-5 combines with J gene TRBJ2-2; no clear D. CDR3 length equals 12 residues. Trimming took off 2 bases at V and 8 bases at J, with 6 bases between the two ends. Germline loops: CDR1 MNHEY, CDR2 SVGAGI. CDR3 sequence reads: CASSYGRGELFF. The CDR3 nucleotides are TGTGCCAGCAGTTACGGGCGAGGGGAGCTGTTTTTT.

The V gene is TRBV14, the J gene TRBJ2-1, with D tentatively TRBD2 (5 bases). Trimming pared 4 bases from V and 2 bases from J, leaving 15 bases between. CDR3 length equals 16 residues. The germline gives CDR1 SGHDN, CDR2 FVKESK. CDR3 in amino acids: CASSRLGEWTYNEQFF. As DNA, the CDR3 is TGTGCCAGCAGCCGACTGGGAGAGTGGACCTACAATGAGCAGTTCTTC.

The CDR3 sequence: CASSTDIQPQHF. The CDR3 DNA sequence: TGTGCCAGCAGCACGGACATTCAGCCCCAGCATTTT. The chain uses TRBV2 and TRBJ1-5; tentatively, D is TRBD1 (5 bases). Germline lookup yields CDR1 SNHLY and CDR2 FYNNEI. The CDR3 has 12 amino acids. V dropped 6 bases and J dropped 6 bases, with 9 bases sitting between them.

The CDR3 nucleotides read TGTGCCAGCACGGGATGGGGTGAGCAGTACTTC. Translation gives CASTGWGEQYF. The chain is built from TRBV6-6 and TRBJ2-7; a weak D match, TRBD2 (5 bases). Trimming pared 7 bases from V and 7 bases from J, leaving 11 bases between. Germline V lookup: CDR1 MNHNY, CDR2 SVGAGI (reference sequence). The CDR3 is 11 amino acids.

The chain links TRBV3-1 (or the pseudogene TRBV3-2) to TRBJ1-3; D is undetermined. V was shortened by 2 bases and J by 3 bases, with 11 bases between the two germline ends. The germline CDR1 and CDR2 sequences are LGHDT and YNNKEL (reference sequence). The CDR3 loop spans 15 amino acids. The CDR3 region is CASSQRSGVGNTIYF. The DNA of the CDR3 is TGTGCCAGCAGCCAAAGATCGGGTGTTGGAAACACCATATATTTT.

This clone showed up just once. This chain connects TRBV6-5 to TRBJ2-2; tentative D call: TRBD1 (6 bases). The CDR3 runs 15 residues. Trimming took off 2 bases at V and 7 bases at J, with 14 bases between the two ends. The V gene's germline CDR1 is MNHEY and CDR2 SVGAGI. The CDR3 nucleotides are TGTGCCAGCAGTTACGTAGGGGGAACGGGCGGGGAGCTGTTTTTT. This translates into CASSYVGGTGGELFF.

DNA of the CDR3: TGTGCCAGCAGCCCTAGACTAGCGGGGGCCAATGAGCAGTTCTTC. It codes for CASSPRLAGANEQFF. The chain is built from TRBV7-2 and TRBJ2-1, with 12 positions matching TRBD2. CDR1 and CDR2 from the germline V gene are SGHTA and FQGNSA. This CDR3 is built from 15 residues. V lost 5 bases and J lost 6; bases outside the gene matches: 5.

V and J are TRBV5-4 and TRBJ2-5; 8 bases fit TRBD1. J was trimmed by 4 bases and V by 0 bases; bases with no gene match: 5. Germline V CDR1 and CDR2: SGHNT, YYREEE (reference sequence). The CDR3 length is 15 residues. DNA for the CDR3: TGTGCCAGCAGCTTGGGGACAGGGAGTGGAGAGACCCAGTACTTC. It encodes CASSLGTGSGETQYF.

This clone was found once. The rearrangement links TRBV5-1 to TRBJ2-7; 10 bases are a match to TRBD1. The junction had 7 bases not matched to a gene; V was cut back by 4 bases and J by 12 bases. Looked up from germline, CDR1 is SGHRS and CDR2 is YFSETQ. The CDR3 length is 12 residues. The CDR3 DNA reads TGCGCCAGCAGCAAAGGACAGGGGGTCTCGTACTTC. As protein: CASSKGQGVSYF.

This clone has just a few counts. The chain carries TRBV4-3 and TRBJ1-6; 9 bases map to TRBD1. Losses at the gene ends were 3 bases for V and 7 bases for J; bases not matched to a gene: 4. This CDR3 spans 15 amino acids. The V gene's germline CDR1 is LGHNA and CDR2 YSLEER. CDR3: CASSQGTGQNSPLHF. CDR3 coding DNA: TGCGCCAGCAGCCAGGGGACAGGGCAAAATTCACCCCTCCACTTT.

This clone appeared once. The rearrangement links TRBV7-2 to TRBJ2-2; TRBD2 matches at 11 bases. With 5 bases clipped from V and 3 bases from J, the junction kept 5 bases outside the gene matches. Germline loops: CDR1 SGHTA, CDR2 FQGNSA. The CDR3 is 16 amino acids. CDR3 nucleotides: TGTGCCAGCAGCCGTAGCGGGGGGGCTTACACCGGGGAGCTGTTTTTT. The encoded protein is CASSRSGGAYTGELFF.

The rearrangement links TRBV5-6 to TRBJ2-7; 14 bases align to TRBD2. Germline V gene data show CDR1 as SGHDT and CDR2 as YYEEEE. The CDR3 loop spans 16 amino acids. After removal of 0 bases from V and 7 bases from J, the junction contained 6 bases not matched to a gene. CDR3 coding DNA: TGTGCCAGCAGCTTGGAGCCGACTAGCGGGGGGGCTGAGCAGTACTTC. This sequence encodes CASSLEPTSGGAEQYF.

The gene calls are TRBV27 and TRBJ2-7; no clear D. The CDR3 spans 14 residues. V lost 6 bases, J lost 1 base, and 13 bases lay in between. In germline, CDR1 is MNHEY, CDR2 SMNVEV (reference sequence). CDR3 DNA sequence: TGTGCCAGCAGACTCCAGGTTCCTTCCTACGAGCAGTACTTC. Translated, it gives CASRLQVPSYEQYF.

The V gene is TRBV13, the J gene TRBJ1-1; the match to TRBD1 covers 8 bases. Germline lookup yields CDR1 PRHDT and CDR2 FYEKMQ (reference sequence). The CDR3 has 12 residues. V dropped 2 bases and J dropped 11; count of bases not matched to a gene: 4. CDR3 bases: TGTGCCAGCAGCTTAAGGACAGGGTCGGCTTTCTTT. This encodes CASSLRTGSAFF.

The rearrangement links TRBV27 to TRBJ2-3, with D possibly TRBD1 on 5 matching bases. The germline gives CDR1 MNHEY, CDR2 SMNVEV (reference sequence). The CDR3 runs 17 residues. Deletions cut 2 bases from V and 4 bases from J, with 19 bases between. The CDR3 DNA reads TGTGCCAGCAGTTTAACCCCCCAGGTCTGGGGCGCAGATACGCAGTATTTT. This translates into CASSLTPQVWGADTQYF.

The chain links TRBV11-3 to TRBJ2-7, with TRBD1 matching 7 bases. V lost 7 bases and J lost 7; bases outside the gene matches: 10. The CDR3 sequence is 13 residues long. The germline gives CDR1 SGHNT, CDR2 YENEEA. The CDR3 DNA reads as TGTGCCAGCAACCATGGACAGGAAGAGGAGCAGTACTTC. This codes for CASNHGQEEEQYF.

This clone appeared once. As DNA, the CDR3 is TGTGCCAGCAGCCTCGACAGCAACACTGAAGCTTTCTTT. Amino acids: CASSLDSNTEAFF. V is TRBV9 and J is TRBJ1-1; tentatively, D is TRBD1 (5 bases). The germline V gene encodes CDR1 SGDLS and CDR2 YYNGEE. CDR3 length: 13 residues. V dropped 4 bases and J dropped 2 bases, with 9 bases sitting between them.

This clone was observed a few times. Other DNA variants within this sample encode the same CDR3. The chain is built from TRBV6-5 and TRBJ2-7; 10 bases are shared with TRBD1. Per germline, CDR1 MNHEY and CDR2 SVGAGI. With 2 bases clipped from V and 3 bases from J, the junction kept 4 bases outside the gene matches. The CDR3 sequence is 15 residues long. The CDR3 coding sequence is TGTGCCAGCAGTTACCGGGACAGGGGAGGCTACGAGCAGTACTTC. This gives the protein CASSYRDRGGYEQYF.

The CDR3 nucleotides are TGTGCCAGCAGCCTAACCCTACAGGGGATCCAAGAGACCCAGTACTTC. Amino acids: CASSLTLQGIQETQYF. The V gene is TRBV4-2, the J gene TRBJ2-5, with TRBD1 identical over 7 bases. CDR3 size: 16 residues. Germline V gene lookup returns CDR1 LGHNA and CDR2 YNFKEQ. Germline trimming cut 4 bases from V and 1 base from J; bases unmatched to any gene: 9.

The chain joins TRBV7-2 to TRBJ2-5, with unresolved D. CDR1 and CDR2 from the germline V gene are SGHTA and FQGNSA. The length of the CDR3 is 13 residues. V lost 5 bases and J lost 7, with 14 bases in between. The CDR3 region has the DNA TGTGCCAGCAGCGCAGATAGATCGGGGACCCAGTACTTC. Amino acid sequence: CASSADRSGTQYF.

The V and J genes are TRBV4-1 and TRBJ1-4, with unresolved D. Germline V gene sequence: CDR1 MGHRA, CDR2 YSYEKL. V shed 0 bases and J shed 4 bases, with 15 bases lying between them. This CDR3 has 17 amino acids. CDR3 sequence: CASSQEARGGDNEKLFF. The CDR3 DNA reads TGCGCCAGCAGCCAAGAGGCCCGTGGCGGAGATAATGAAAAACTGTTTTTT.

The chain couples TRBV12-5 to TRBJ2-3, with 11 positions matching TRBD2. Germline lookup yields CDR1 LGHNT and CDR2 FRNRAP. The V segment lost 6 bases and the J segment 1 base; nucleotides outside the gene matches: 0. This CDR3 spans 14 amino acids. CDR3 sequence (DNA): TGTGCTAGTGGACTAGCGGGGGGCACAGATACGCAGTATTTT. Its protein is CASGLAGGTDTQYF.

This clone was seen just once. The V gene is TRBV27, the J gene TRBJ1-6; TRBD1 agrees at 7 bases. Trimming removed 2 bases from V and 6 bases from J; junction bases left unmatched: 7. From germline, CDR1 is MNHEY and CDR2 SMNVEV (reference sequence). This CDR3 has 16 amino acids. CDR3 sequence: CASSLIAGGTNSPLHF. In DNA form, the CDR3 reads TGTGCCAGCAGTTTAATTGCAGGGGGAACTAATTCACCCCTCCACTTT.

This chain uses TRBV11-2 with TRBJ2-3; D is unclear. Looked up from germline, CDR1 is SGHAT and CDR2 is FQNNGV. V was shortened by 1 base and J by 0 bases, with 14 bases between the two germline ends. The CDR3 contains 17 residues. The CDR3 sequence: CASSLVGRPGSTDTQYF. The CDR3 DNA sequence: TGTGCCAGCAGCTTAGTTGGCCGGCCAGGTAGCACAGATACGCAGTATTTT.

This chain uses TRBV12-3 or TRBV12-4 with TRBJ1-1; D call uncertain. The CDR3 length is 13 residues. The ends were cut back, 1 base at V and 0 bases at J, with 3 bases in the middle. CDR3 DNA sequence: TGTGCCAGCAGTTTAGACTTGAACACTGAAGCTTTCTTT. This encodes CASSLDLNTEAFF.

The V call is TRBV9, the J call TRBJ1-2; tentative D call: TRBD1 (6 bases). Trimming cost V 0 bases and J 2 bases, with 8 bases left between them. Germline values: CDR1 SGDLS, CDR2 YYNGEE. The CDR3 contains 14 residues. CDR3 in DNA: TGTGCCAGCAGCGTAGAAGGGGGAAACTATGGCTACACCTTC. This gives the protein CASSVEGGNYGYTF.

This chain connects TRBV5-1 to TRBJ1-2, with TRBD1 matching 8 bases. The CDR3 has 14 amino acids. Germline trimming cut 3 bases from V and 4 bases from J; bases unmatched to any gene: 5. In germline, CDR1 is SGHRS, CDR2 YFSETQ. CDR3 protein: CASSSGGKGYGYTF. Here the CDR3 DNA reads TGCGCCAGCAGCTCAGGGGGCAAAGGCTATGGCTACACCTTC.